This is a list of T cell receptor beta chains from one sample in a study of vaccination effects on CD4 cells after COVID-19. Profiling relied on immunoSEQ multiplex PCR, and the TCRdb table lists in-frame clones only, not all of them. The table lists roughly 33,000 clones, around 79% of them singletons. Their target antigens are unknown. The input for sequencing was CD4+ T cells from PBMCs cultured without peptide, taken after COVID-19 vaccination. These receptors came from a human donor who had a prior SARS-CoV-2 infection. Each CDR3 is given with its conserved first and last residue. D genes are given only for firm matches. Only part of the rows carry a size: once, few, many, or a class if the clone is expanded.

j_call d_call v_call clone_size cdr3_aa cdr3_nt
TRBJ2-1 NA TRBV7-9 medium-sized CASSFQGENYNEQFF TGTGCCAGCAGCTTCCAAGGGGAGAATTACAATGAGCAGTTCTTC
TRBJ1-1 NA TRBV25-1 few CASNTANTEAFF TGTGCCAGCAACACAGCCAACACTGAAGCTTTCTTT
TRBJ2-1 NA TRBV6-4 NA CASSENRSSYNEQFF TGTGCCAGCAGTGAGAACAGGAGCTCCTACAATGAGCAGTTCTTC
TRBJ2-1 TRBD2 TRBV18 NA CASSPGAGGPSEQFF TGTGCCAGCTCACCGGGAGCGGGGGGGCCCTCCGAGCAGTTCTTC
TRBJ1-2 NA TRBV5-4 NA CASSLALMRGYTF TGTGCCAGCAGCTTGGCCCTAATGCGCGGCTACACCTTC
TRBJ2-3 NA TRBV7-2 NA CASSLGVGHTDTQYF TGTGCCAGCAGCTTAGGTGTGGGACACACAGATACGCAGTATTTT
TRBJ2-3 TRBD2 TRBV7-9 NA CASSLVRGRGSTDTQYF TGTGCCAGCAGCTTAGTCCGGGGGAGGGGTAGCACAGATACGCAGTATTTT
TRBJ1-3 NA TRBV18 NA CASSSWTRGNTIYF TGTGCCAGCTCATCGTGGACTCGTGGAAACACCATATATTTT
TRBJ1-4 TRBD1 TRBV30 NA CAWSTGQGDWEKLFF TGTGCCTGGAGTACGGGACAGGGGGACTGGGAAAAACTGTTTTTT
TRBJ2-3 NA TRBV6-5 NA CASRGSTDTQYF TGTGCCAGCAGAGGGAGCACAGATACGCAGTATTTT
TRBJ2-7 NA TRBV2 NA CASMAPPAGADEQYF TGTGCCAGCATGGCGCCTCCAGCAGGGGCGGACGAGCAGTACTTC
TRBJ2-7 NA TRBV27 few CASSPRTDSFAQYF TGTGCCAGCAGTCCTAGGACGGACAGCTTCGCGCAGTACTTC
TRBJ2-2 NA TRBV6-6 NA CASSWIPANTGELFF TGTGCCAGCTCATGGATACCTGCGAACACCGGGGAGCTGTTTTTT
TRBJ2-5 TRBD2 TRBV7-6 NA CASSLASGGEGTQYF TGTGCCAGCAGCTTAGCTAGCGGGGGGGAAGGGACCCAGTACTTC
TRBJ1-1 NA TRBV9 NA CASSVGGQENTEAFF TGTGCCAGCAGCGTAGGGGGACAAGAGAACACTGAAGCTTTCTTT
TRBJ1-3 TRBD1 TRBV18 medium-sized CASSRGTGEGSSGNTIYF TGTGCCAGCTCACGGGGGACAGGGGAAGGCTCCTCTGGAAACACCATATATTTT
TRBJ1-3 NA TRBV7-9 few CASSLEVRGTGNTIYF TGTGCCAGCAGCTTAGAGGTGCGGGGAACTGGAAACACCATATATTTT
TRBJ2-1 NA TRBV5-1 NA CASSLLTGASSYNEQFF TGCGCCAGCAGCTTATTGACGGGGGCCAGCTCCTACAATGAGCAGTTCTTC
TRBJ2-5 TRBD2 TRBV6-5 NA CASSYQRGGSETQYF TGTGCCAGCAGTTACCAGCGGGGGGGGTCGGAGACCCAGTACTTC
TRBJ2-7 TRBD2 TRBV19 NA CASSIADWTSGSPHEQYF TGTGCCAGTAGTATAGCCGATTGGACTAGCGGGAGTCCCCACGAGCAGTACTTC
TRBJ2-3 NA TRBV11-1 NA CASSMGPTDTQYF TGTGCCAGCAGCATGGGACCCACAGATACGCAGTATTTT
TRBJ1-5 TRBD1 TRBV6-2/TRBV6-3 NA CASSPGTGVNQPQHF TGTGCCAGCAGTCCCGGGACAGGGGTTAATCAGCCCCAGCATTTT
TRBJ2-7 NA TRBV9 NA CASSHVPGEQYF TGTGCCAGCAGCCATGTCCCCGGGGAGCAGTACTTC
TRBJ2-7 TRBD2 TRBV7-2 NA CASSKLASSYEQYF TGTGCCAGCAGCAAACTAGCGTCAAGCTACGAGCAGTACTTC
TRBJ1-6 TRBD1 TRBV5-1 NA CASSLAGTGGAGYGSPLHF TGCGCCAGCAGCTTGGCCGGGACAGGGGGCGCAGGCTACGGTTCACCCCTCCACTTT
TRBJ1-2 NA TRBV14 NA CASSQDPVHYGYTF TGTGCCAGCAGCCAAGACCCGGTCCACTATGGCTACACCTTC
TRBJ2-7 NA TRBV30 once CAWLGAGSSYEQYF TGTGCCTGGTTGGGGGCAGGCAGCTCCTACGAGCAGTACTTC
TRBJ1-1 NA TRBV6-5 NA CASSYSVPAYNTEAFF TGTGCCAGCAGTTACTCAGTTCCCGCATACAACACTGAAGCTTTCTTT
TRBJ2-7 NA TRBV5-6 NA CASRKLRGTALF TGTGCCAGCAGGAAACTCCGCGGGACGGCACTCTTC
TRBJ2-5 NA TRBV30 NA CAWTGVGETQYF TGTGCCTGGACAGGCGTCGGAGAGACCCAGTACTTC
TRBJ2-1 TRBD2 TRBV2 once CASSASSGDNEQFF TGTGCCAGCAGTGCGAGTAGCGGGGACAATGAGCAGTTCTTC
TRBJ1-2 NA TRBV5-4 NA CASSSLQGGGYTF TGTGCCAGCAGCTCCCTACAGGGAGGTGGCTACACCTTC
TRBJ2-1 NA TRBV7-8 once CASASLPGMWNEQFF TGTGCCAGCGCATCTTTGCCGGGGATGTGGAATGAGCAGTTCTTC
TRBJ2-2 NA TRBV11-3 NA CASSLGFDRNTGELFF TGTGCCAGCAGCTTAGGATTCGACAGGAACACCGGGGAGCTGTTTTTT
TRBJ2-3 TRBD2 TRBV5-1 NA CASSLIAGDTDTQYF TGCGCCAGCAGCTTGATAGCGGGGGACACAGATACGCAGTATTTT
TRBJ2-5 TRBD2 TRBV10-3 NA CAISEGLAGAVGQETQYF TGTGCCATCAGTGAGGGACTAGCGGGGGCAGTTGGACAGGAGACCCAGTACTTC
TRBJ1-4 NA TRBV27 once CASSRVGEKLFF TGTGCCAGCAGCCGGGTGGGTGAAAAACTGTTTTTT
TRBJ2-3 NA TRBV11-3 few CASSRSTDTQYF TGTGCCAGCAGCCGAAGCACAGATACGCAGTATTTT
TRBJ2-7 TRBD1 TRBV16 NA CASSQSRDRGSYEQYF TGTGCCAGCAGCCAATCGAGGGACAGGGGGTCCTACGAGCAGTACTTC
TRBJ1-4 NA TRBV6-5 NA CASRGSGEKLFF TGTGCCAGCAGGGGGTCAGGGGAAAAACTGTTTTTT
TRBJ2-2 NA TRBV5-6 NA CASSFRGSNTGELFF TGTGCCAGCAGCTTCCGGGGCTCGAACACCGGGGAGCTGTTTTTT
TRBJ1-3 NA TRBV5-5 NA CASSPQHGHTGNTIYF TGTGCCAGCAGCCCCCAACACGGGCATACTGGAAACACCATATATTTT
TRBJ2-5 NA TRBV9 NA CASSVDWRQETQYF TGTGCCAGCAGCGTGGACTGGAGACAAGAGACCCAGTACTTC
TRBJ2-6 TRBD1 TRBV7-3 NA CASSSSGQGAISGANVLTF TGTGCCAGCAGCTCCTCGGGACAGGGGGCAATCTCTGGGGCCAACGTCCTGACTTTC
TRBJ1-2 NA TRBV7-9 NA CASSLDHGGVTYGYTF TGTGCCAGCAGCCTCGACCACGGCGGGGTTACCTATGGCTACACCTTC
TRBJ1-1 NA TRBV5-1 NA CASSLAVGAPTEAFF TGCGCCAGCAGCTTGGCCGTCGGGGCGCCTACTGAAGCTTTCTTT
TRBJ2-2 NA TRBV7-6 NA CASSLGMSGTLIGAGELFF TGTGCCAGCAGCCTGGGGATGTCGGGGACGCTAATCGGGGCCGGGGAGCTGTTTTTT
TRBJ2-1 TRBD2 TRBV11-3 once CASSLPSARGGSYNEQFF TGTGCCAGCAGCCTCCCCTCGGCCCGGGGGGGCTCCTACAATGAGCAGTTCTTC
TRBJ1-2 NA TRBV12-5 NA CASALSGRANYGYTF TGTGCTAGTGCCCTTTCGGGGAGGGCTAACTATGGCTACACCTTC
TRBJ2-5 NA TRBV29-1 few CSVELLGETQYF TGCAGCGTTGAATTGTTAGGGGAGACCCAGTACTTC
TRBJ2-5 NA TRBV7-2 NA CASSPQESGAQYF TGTGCCAGCAGCCCTCAGGAGTCAGGGGCCCAGTACTTC